This T cell receptor (beta chain) was identified in a study of blood T cell repertoires in COVID-19. Across the whole study: Whether acute or convalescent, the COVID-19 samples came from the United States, Italy and Spain.

The data were produced by immunoSEQ multiplex PCR, yet TCRdb's version contains in-frame clones alone and is incomplete. Altogether about 270,000 clones are present, 80% to 95% being singletons, with the ten largest covering about 3%. From germline, CDR1 is SGHTA and CDR2 FQGTGA. J gave up 4 bases and V 4 bases, and 8 bases lay outside the gene matches. The CDR3 covers 15 residues. Exposed enrollees had met someone with a PCR-confirmed or clinician-diagnosed COVID-19 case at some point within the 2 weeks before study entry. The chain has TRBV7-3 and TRBJ2-5; 8 nucleotides match TRBD1. Sample: PBMCs or T cells enriched from blood (not recorded which). This sequence originates from a man aged 40-50 years who had been exposed to COVID-19. CDR3 residues: CASSSQDRAVETQYF. CDR3 bases: TGTGCCAGCAGCTCACAGGACAGGGCCGTAGAGACCCAGTACTTC.